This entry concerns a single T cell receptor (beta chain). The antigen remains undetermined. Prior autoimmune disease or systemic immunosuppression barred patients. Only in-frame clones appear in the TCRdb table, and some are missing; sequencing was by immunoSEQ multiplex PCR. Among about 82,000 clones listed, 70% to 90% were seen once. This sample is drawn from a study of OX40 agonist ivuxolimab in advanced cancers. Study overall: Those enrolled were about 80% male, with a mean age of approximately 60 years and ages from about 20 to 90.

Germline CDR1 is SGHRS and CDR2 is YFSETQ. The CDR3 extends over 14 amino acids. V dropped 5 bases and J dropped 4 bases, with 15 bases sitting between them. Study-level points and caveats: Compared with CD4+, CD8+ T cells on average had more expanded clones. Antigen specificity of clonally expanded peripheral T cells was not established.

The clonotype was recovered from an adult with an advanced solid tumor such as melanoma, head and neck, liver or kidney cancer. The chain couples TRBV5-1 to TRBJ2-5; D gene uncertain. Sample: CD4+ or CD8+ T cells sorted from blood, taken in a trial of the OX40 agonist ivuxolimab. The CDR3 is CASSPMGSGETQYF. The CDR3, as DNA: TGCGCCAGCAGTCCCATGGGATCTGGAGAGACCCAGTACTTC.